The sequence of this T cell receptor (beta chain) was determined in a study of identical twins. In TCRdb, the 5' RACE reads were re-called with MiXCR into one record per CDR3 protein. This table has roughly 1.6 million distinct CDR3 sequences, under 35% appearing once. The CDR3 is 11 amino acids. Germline V gene lookup returns CDR1 DFQATT and CDR2 SNEGSKA (reference sequence). The receptor was derived from a newborn girl in good health. The chain is built from TRBV20-1 and TRBJ2-5; 9 nucleotides line up with TRBD2. The DNA end is a closer match to TRBJ2-7, so the J assignment may be wrong. Sequenced: cord blood. This CDR3 reads CSAGLAHEQYF. In nucleotides, the CDR3 is TGCAGTGCGGGACTAGCCCACGAGCAGTACTTC.